What follows are 7 T cell receptor beta chains derived from one specimen sequenced in a study of tumor-infiltrating lymphocytes in oesophageal squamous cell carcinoma. From the reads, TCRdb called clonotypes with MiXCR, one entry per CDR3 protein. The sample lists some 10,000 distinct CDR3 sequences, more than 50% occurring once. Source material: blood. The receptors originated from a female donor with esophageal squamous cell carcinoma.

At least ten counts were recorded for this clonotype. This chain uses TRBV28 with TRBJ2-7; TRBD2 is a possible D gene (5 bases). The CDR3 loop spans 13 amino acids. The V end was cut by 2 bases, the J end by 6 bases, with 11 bases between. Germline CDR1 MDHEN, CDR2 SYDVKM. The CDR3 here is CASSLERVREQYF. The CDR3 DNA follows: TGTGCCAGCAGTTTAGAGAGGGTTCGCGAGCAGTACTTC.

This clonotype is termed medium-sized. This rearrangement joins TRBV7-8 to TRBJ2-7; D gene uncertain. The CDR3 consists of 14 residues. V gave up 2 bases and J gave up 1 base, with 9 bases separating them. CDR1 is SGHVS and CDR2 is FQNEAQ in the germline V gene. The CDR3 nucleotides are TGTGCCAGCAGCTTATGGTCACAGTCCTACGAGCAGTACTTC. Translated: CASSLWSQSYEQYF.

This clonotype was counted a few times. The V call is TRBV7-3, the J call TRBJ2-1; 9 nucleotides agree with TRBD1. Germline V gene sequence: CDR1 SGHTA, CDR2 FQGTGA. The length of the CDR3 is 14 residues. Trimming removed 2 bases from V and 7 bases from J; junction bases left unmatched: 3. CDR3 region: CASSLGQGLNEQFF. The CDR3 DNA sequence: TGTGCCAGCAGCTTAGGACAGGGGCTAAATGAGCAGTTCTTC.

This clonotype was observed a single time. The chain couples TRBV6-5 to TRBJ2-7; no definite D call. Trimming took off 5 bases at V and 7 bases at J, with 15 bases between the two ends. Germline-derived CDR1 and CDR2 are MNHEY and SVGAGI. The CDR3 extends over 13 amino acids. The CDR3 loop reads CASSEKLENEQYF. CDR3 coding DNA: TGTGCCAGCAGTGAGAAGCTGGAGAATGAGCAGTACTTC.

The chain uses TRBV7-3 and TRBJ1-1; 7 positions agree with TRBD1. This CDR3 region has 20 residues. Germline-derived CDR1 and CDR2 are SGHTA and FQGTGA. Trimming at V came to 1 base and at J to 4 bases, leaving 21 bases not matched to a gene. CDR3 in amino acids: CASSLNVGATGRNGGTEAFF. CDR3 sequence (DNA): TGTGCCAGCAGCTTAAACGTGGGGGCGACAGGGCGGAATGGGGGCACTGAAGCTTTCTTT.

Regarding this clonotype: A read error may produce the germline difference seen at one junction end. The rearrangement joins TRBV11-3 to TRBJ2-5; TRBD2 aligns across 11 bases. The closer fit of TRBJ2-1 to the DNA end suggests the J call may be wrong. In germline, CDR1 is SGHNT, CDR2 YENEEA. CDR3 size: 15 residues. CDR3 in DNA: TGTGCCAGCAGTTTAGGGACTAGCGGCTTGGATGAGCAGTTCTTC. Translated: CASSLGTSGLDEQFF.

This clonotype was observed a handful of times. The chain combines TRBV7-2 with TRBJ2-1, with TRBD1 identical over 9 bases. V gave up 2 bases and J gave up 5 bases; unmatched junction bases: 4. Germline V gene sequence: CDR1 SGHTA, CDR2 FQGNSA. CDR3 length equals 15 residues. The chain's CDR3 is CASSLYRDRDNEQFF. In DNA, the CDR3 is TGTGCCAGCAGCTTATACCGGGACAGGGACAATGAGCAGTTCTTC.